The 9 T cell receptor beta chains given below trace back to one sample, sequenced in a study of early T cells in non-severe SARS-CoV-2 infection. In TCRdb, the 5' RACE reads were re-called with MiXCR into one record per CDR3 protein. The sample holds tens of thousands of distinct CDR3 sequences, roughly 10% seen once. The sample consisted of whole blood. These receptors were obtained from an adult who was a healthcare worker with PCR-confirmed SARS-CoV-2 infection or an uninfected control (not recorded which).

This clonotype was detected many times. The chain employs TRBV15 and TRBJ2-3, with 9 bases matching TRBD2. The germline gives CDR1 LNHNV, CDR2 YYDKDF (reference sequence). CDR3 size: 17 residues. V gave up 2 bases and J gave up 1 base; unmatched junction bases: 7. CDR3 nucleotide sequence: TGTGCCACCAGCAGAACCCCTAGCGGGGCAGGCACAGATACGCAGTATTTT. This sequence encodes CATSRTPSGAGTDTQYF. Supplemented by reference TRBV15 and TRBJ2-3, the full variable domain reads DAMVIQNPRYQVTQFGKPVTLSCSQTLNHNVMYWYQQKSSQAPKLLFHYYDKDFNNEADTPDNFQSRRPNTSFCFLDIRSPGLGDTAMYLCATSRTPSGAGTDTQYFGPGTRLTVL.

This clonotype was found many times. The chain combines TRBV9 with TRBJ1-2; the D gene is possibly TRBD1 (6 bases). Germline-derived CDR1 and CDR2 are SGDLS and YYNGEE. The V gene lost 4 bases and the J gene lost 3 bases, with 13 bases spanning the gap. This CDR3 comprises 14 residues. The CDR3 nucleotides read TGTGCCAGCAGCTCGCTGGGGGCGCACTATGGCTACACCTTC. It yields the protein CASSSLGAHYGYTF.

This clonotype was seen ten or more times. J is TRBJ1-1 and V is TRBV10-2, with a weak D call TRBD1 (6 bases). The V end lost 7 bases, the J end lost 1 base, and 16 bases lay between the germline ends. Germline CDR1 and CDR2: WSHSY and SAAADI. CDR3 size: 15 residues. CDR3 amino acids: CASTVGGAANTEAFF. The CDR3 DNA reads TGCGCCAGCACCGTCGGGGGGGCGGCGAACACTGAAGCTTTCTTT.

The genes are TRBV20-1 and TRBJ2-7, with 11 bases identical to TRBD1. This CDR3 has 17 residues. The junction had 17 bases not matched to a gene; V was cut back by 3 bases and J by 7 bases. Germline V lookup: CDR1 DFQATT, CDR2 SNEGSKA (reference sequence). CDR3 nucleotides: TGCAGTGCTAGGGGGCCTGGACAGGGGGCGTTTTTTGGTGAGCAGTACTTC. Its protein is CSARGPGQGAFFGEQYF.

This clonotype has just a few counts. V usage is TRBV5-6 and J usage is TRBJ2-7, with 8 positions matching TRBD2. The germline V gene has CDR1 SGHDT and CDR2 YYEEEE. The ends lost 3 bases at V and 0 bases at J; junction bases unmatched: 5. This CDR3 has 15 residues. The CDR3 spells CASSSSGGFSYEQYF. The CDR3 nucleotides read TGTGCCAGCAGCTCGAGCGGGGGTTTCTCCTACGAGCAGTACTTC.

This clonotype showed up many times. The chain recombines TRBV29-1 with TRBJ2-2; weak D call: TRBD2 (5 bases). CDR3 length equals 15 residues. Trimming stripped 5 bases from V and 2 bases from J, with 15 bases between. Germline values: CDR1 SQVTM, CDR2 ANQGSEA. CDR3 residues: CSVKQQEVNTGELFF. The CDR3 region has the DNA TGCAGCGTTAAGCAGCAGGAGGTCAACACCGGGGAGCTGTTTTTT.

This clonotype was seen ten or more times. CDR3 sequence: CASSLRGQGFYNEQFF. In nucleotides, the CDR3 is TGTGCCAGCAGCCTTAGAGGACAGGGTTTCTACAATGAGCAGTTCTTC. V and J are TRBV6-2 or TRBV6-3 and TRBJ2-1, with 8 bases lining up with TRBD1. This CDR3 spans 16 amino acids. Germline CDR1 MNHEY, CDR2 SVGEGT. V shed 6 bases and J 3 bases; nucleotides not matched to a gene: 10.

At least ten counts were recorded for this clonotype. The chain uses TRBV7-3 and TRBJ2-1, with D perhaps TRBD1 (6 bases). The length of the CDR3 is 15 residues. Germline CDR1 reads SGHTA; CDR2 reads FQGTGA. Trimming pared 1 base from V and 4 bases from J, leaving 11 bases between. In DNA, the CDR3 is TGTGCCAGCAGCTTAAAGGGGGACACTTACAATGAGCAGTTCTTC. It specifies CASSLKGDTYNEQFF.

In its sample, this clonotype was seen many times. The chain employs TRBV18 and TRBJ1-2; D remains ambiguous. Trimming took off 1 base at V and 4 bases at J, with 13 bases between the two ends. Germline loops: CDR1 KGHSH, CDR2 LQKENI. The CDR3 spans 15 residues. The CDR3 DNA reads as TGTGCCAGCTCACCACTTACGGCATCCTCCTATGGCTACACCTTC. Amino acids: CASSPLTASSYGYTF.